This T cell receptor beta chain was identified during a study of blood T cells in healthy people across ages. Trimming took off 5 bases at V and 3 bases at J, with 13 bases between the two ends. In germline, CDR1 is MNHEY, CDR2 SVGAGI. The CDR3 contains 14 residues. The use of a sample-barcoded 5' primer and a J-beta primer mix characterized a second PCR of roughly 7 to 12 cycles. A minimum of 2.5 million CDR3-containing paired-end reads was obtained for each sample. TCRdb re-called the 5' RACE reads with MiXCR, one entry per CDR3 protein. The sample lists roughly 800,000 distinct CDR3 sequences, roughly 35% seen once, with approximately 13% in the top ten. Donor samples were obtained from healthy Caucasian individuals from Russia, aged 6 to 90.

The TCR originated in a man between 18 and 35 years old in good health. Sequencing used blood. The chain links TRBV6-5 to TRBJ1-1; D is perhaps TRBD1 (6 bases). CDR3 amino acids: CASSVGASDTEAFF. For the CDR3, the DNA is TGTGCCAGCAGTGTGGGGGCATCGGACACTGAAGCTTTCTTT.